Below are 29 T cell receptor beta chains sequenced from a single sample in a study of T cell clusters in autoimmune cytopenias. Each sample's input was roughly 270 ng genomic DNA, roughly 40,000 genome equivalents. Multiplex touch-down PCR amplified TRB using TRB-A and TRB-B pools in one tube. With the multiplex PCR reads reprocessed, TCRdb shows one record per CDR3 protein and no DNA. This listing includes some 2,300 distinct CDR3 sequences. Sequenced material: peripheral blood. All receptors derive from a human donor with an autoimmune cytopenia or autoimmune hepatitis (not recorded which).

According to its frequency, this clonotype is medium-sized (0.01 to 0.1%). The chain couples TRBV5-5 to TRBJ1-1; the TRBD1 assignment by TCRdb is unverifiable without DNA. Germline CDR1 reads SGHKS; CDR2 reads YYEKEE (reference sequence). CDR3 length: 11 amino acids. The CDR3 reads CASQGNTEAFF.

This clonotype counts as medium-sized (0.01 to 0.1%) by frequency. The J gene is TRBJ1-1, the V gene TRBV6-6; TCRdb proposes TRBD1, but this gene call is untestable without DNA. Germline CDR1 reads MNHNY; CDR2 reads SVGAGI (reference sequence). This CDR3 spans 14 amino acids. The CDR3 sequence: CASSDRRQAAEAFF.

By frequency, this clonotype is medium-sized. This chain uses TRBV19 with TRBJ1-5. The CDR3 consists of 16 residues. CDR1 is LNHDA and CDR2 is SQIVND in the germline V gene (reference sequence). CDR3 sequence: CASSIGKGGRNQPQHF.

By frequency, this clonotype is medium-sized. The chain recombines TRBV10-2 with TRBJ2-1; the TCRdb D gene call, TRBD2, has no DNA to confirm it. The length of the CDR3 is 13 residues. The germline V gene encodes CDR1 WSHSY and CDR2 SAAADI. CDR3 in amino acids: CASSGTSRNEQFF.

The gene calls are TRBV28 and TRBJ1-1. The germline V gene encodes CDR1 MDHEN and CDR2 SYDVKM. The CDR3 runs 13 residues. Here the CDR3 reads CASSFNIGPEAFF.

This clonotype is medium-sized by frequency. The gene calls are TRBV6-5 and TRBJ1-1. CDR1 is MNHEY, CDR2 SVGAGI, per germline. The CDR3 is made up of 14 amino acids. CDR3 region: CASSLGRMNTEAFF.

This clonotype is classed as medium-sized by frequency. This sequence joins TRBV29-1 and TRBJ2-5. The CDR3 is 12 amino acids. The germline V gene has CDR1 SQVTM and CDR2 ANQGSEA. The CDR3 spells CSVDGYQETQYF.

This clonotype is deemed medium-sized (0.01 to 0.1%) by its frequency. The chain combines TRBV11-2 with TRBJ2-3; the D call from TCRdb, TRBD1, cannot be confirmed without DNA. This CDR3 has 16 amino acids. Germline V gene sequence: CDR1 SGHAT, CDR2 FQNNGV. The chain's CDR3 is CASSLPGTGVTDTQYF. Full variable domain (remainder filled in from reference TRBV11-2 and TRBJ2-3): EAGVAQSPRYKIIEKRQSVAFWCNPISGHATLYWYQQILGQGPKLLIQFQNNGVVDDSQLPKDRFSAERLKGVDSTLKIQPAKLEDSAVYLCASSLPGTGVTDTQYFGPGTRLTVL.

According to its frequency, this clonotype is medium-sized (0.01 to 0.1%). The V call is TRBV5-6, the J call TRBJ2-7; TCRdb's D call, TRBD2, is unchecked because there is no DNA. Per germline, CDR1 SGHDT and CDR2 YYEEEE. The CDR3 is 15 residues long. The CDR3 loop is CASSRRASITYEQYF.

This chain links TRBV5-1 with TRBJ2-7; TCRdb's D call, TRBD2, is unchecked because there is no DNA. Germline V lookup: CDR1 SGHRS, CDR2 YFSETQ. The CDR3 is 15 amino acids. The CDR3: CASSFTSGTSYEQYF.

This clonotype shows up as medium-sized by frequency. V is TRBV5-6 and J is TRBJ2-7; as DNA is missing, the TRBD1 call by TCRdb cannot be tested. Per germline, CDR1 SGHDT and CDR2 YYEEEE. The CDR3 covers 13 residues. The CDR3 reads CASTRDSPYEQYF.

The V and J genes are TRBV6-5 and TRBJ1-1; the TRBD1 assignment by TCRdb is unverifiable without DNA. CDR1 is MNHEY, CDR2 SVGAGI, per germline. The CDR3 has 14 amino acids. The CDR3 is CASSLPGRYTEAFF.

This clonotype is labeled medium-sized based on frequency. The chain recombines TRBV6-2 or TRBV6-3 with TRBJ2-6. Germline V CDR1 and CDR2: MNHEY, SVGEGT. The CDR3 is made up of 13 amino acids. The CDR3 reads CASSVGRANVLTF.

This sequence joins TRBV6-5 and TRBJ1-5. Germline V gives CDR1 MNHEY, CDR2 SVGAGI. This CDR3 region has 13 residues. The CDR3 sequence: CVSPEGSNQPQHF.

This clonotype is deemed medium-sized (0.01 to 0.1%) by its frequency. V and J are TRBV6-1 and TRBJ1-4; no DNA is available, so the TRBD1 call from TCRdb remains unchecked. The CDR3 is 13 residues long. Germline CDR1 MNHNS, CDR2 SASEGT. This chain's CDR3 is CASRYRGLEKLFF.

This clonotype is labeled medium-sized based on frequency. The chain is built from TRBV5-1 and TRBJ1-2. The CDR3 consists of 15 residues. Germline V gene lookup returns CDR1 SGHRS and CDR2 YFSETQ. The CDR3 is CASSLGAGEMKGYTF.

This clonotype is deemed medium-sized by its frequency. V is TRBV6-5 and J is TRBJ1-2. The CDR3 is 15 amino acids. Germline V gene sequence: CDR1 MNHEY, CDR2 SVGAGI. This chain's CDR3 is CASSYSGRKNYGYTF.

The gene calls are TRBV25-1 and TRBJ2-3; TCRdb names TRBD1, which stays unverified in the absence of DNA. Germline V gene sequence: CDR1 MGHDK, CDR2 SYGVNS. This CDR3 contains 14 residues. The CDR3 region is CASSETGDTDTQYF.

Its frequency marks this clonotype as medium-sized. CDR3 in amino acids: CSARENAAVTTNTGELFF. The chain employs TRBV20-1 and TRBJ2-2. The CDR3 has 18 amino acids. Germline CDR1 is DFQATT and CDR2 is SNEGSKA (reference sequence).

This clonotype is identified as medium-sized from frequency. The chain uses TRBV27 and TRBJ1-6; the D call from TCRdb, TRBD1, cannot be confirmed without DNA. Germline V lookup: CDR1 MNHEY, CDR2 SMNVEV (reference sequence). The CDR3 length is 14 residues. The CDR3 loop is CASSPGAPGSPLHF.

Considering frequency, this clonotype is medium-sized. The J gene is TRBJ1-6, the V gene TRBV30; lacking DNA, the TRBD1 call made by TCRdb goes unchecked. This CDR3 is 16 amino acids long. Germline assignment: CDR1 GTSNPN and CDR2 SVGIG (reference sequence). This CDR3 is CAWSEKRDSYNSPLHF.

The chain uses TRBV15 and TRBJ2-5; TCRdb selects TRBD2, and the lack of DNA leaves this call unchecked. Germline CDR1 LNHNV, CDR2 YYDKDF (reference sequence). There are 15 residues in the CDR3. CDR3 region: CATSRPGLEQETQYF.

The J gene is TRBJ1-5, the V gene TRBV10-2. This CDR3 region has 13 residues. The germline V gene has CDR1 WSHSY and CDR2 SAAADI. CDR3 protein: CASRQNSNQPQHF.

The chain has TRBV7-9 and TRBJ1-5; TCRdb outputs TRBD1, but without DNA this stays unchecked. The V gene's germline CDR1 is SEHNR and CDR2 FQNEAQ (reference sequence). The CDR3 consists of 18 residues. The CDR3 region is CASSLARGPGFTNQPQHF.

By frequency, this clonotype is medium-sized. The chain recombines TRBV5-5 with TRBJ1-2. Looked up from germline, CDR1 is SGHKS and CDR2 is YYEKEE (reference sequence). The CDR3 is 14 residues long. This CDR3 reads CASSMDRANYGYTF.

This clonotype shows up as medium-sized by frequency. CDR3: CASSLTGMNTEAFF. This chain connects TRBV27 to TRBJ1-1; TCRdb indicates TRBD1, and absent DNA this call remains unverified. The V gene's germline CDR1 is MNHEY and CDR2 SMNVEV (reference sequence). CDR3 length equals 14 residues.

This clonotype is classed as medium-sized by frequency. The chain is built from TRBV7-6 and TRBJ2-3. This CDR3 region has 14 residues. Per germline, CDR1 SGHVS and CDR2 FNYEAQ. The CDR3 here is CASSLGLGADTQYF.

The rearrangement joins TRBV28 to TRBJ1-1. The CDR3 extends over 14 amino acids. The germline CDR1 and CDR2 sequences are MDHEN and SYDVKM. CDR3 in amino acids: CASSLFEGYTEAFF.

This clonotype is identified as medium-sized from frequency. The chain is built from TRBV12-3 or TRBV12-4 and TRBJ2-1; TCRdb returns TRBD1, unconfirmable since there is no DNA. This CDR3 has 14 residues. This CDR3 reads CASSFDRTYNEQFF.